Included here is one T cell receptor (beta chain) sequence, with context. Its matching antigen is unknown. Germline lookup yields CDR1 LGHNA and CDR2 YSLEER. This CDR3 contains 17 residues. The V segment lost 0 bases and the J segment 3 bases; nucleotides outside the gene matches: 5. This sample was included in a study of T cell repertoires in cytomegalovirus infection. In the study overall: It was the public TCR beta signatures that indicated both CMV infection and matching HLA type. Study-wide points: It was HLA-C-restricted CMV-specific TCR beta clonotypes that dominated the response ex vivo. Cumulated frequencies of public TCR beta families served to identify carriers of CMV plus the relevant HLA.

Via MiXCR, TCRdb re-called the reads, giving one row per CDR3 protein. Of just under 500,000 distinct CDR3 sequences in the sample, around 35% were seen once. V and J are TRBV4-3 and TRBJ2-1; TRBD2 aligns across 10 bases. This specimen consisted of cultured PBMCs, obtained from culture after CMV antigen stimulation. This sequence was found in a human donor in good health (CMV status not recorded). Some clones in this sample may be carry-over from other donors' samples. The CDR3 sequence is CASSQDRRLAGYNEQFF. The CDR3 DNA reads TGCGCCAGCAGCCAAGATCGAAGACTAGCGGGCTACAATGAGCAGTTCTTC.